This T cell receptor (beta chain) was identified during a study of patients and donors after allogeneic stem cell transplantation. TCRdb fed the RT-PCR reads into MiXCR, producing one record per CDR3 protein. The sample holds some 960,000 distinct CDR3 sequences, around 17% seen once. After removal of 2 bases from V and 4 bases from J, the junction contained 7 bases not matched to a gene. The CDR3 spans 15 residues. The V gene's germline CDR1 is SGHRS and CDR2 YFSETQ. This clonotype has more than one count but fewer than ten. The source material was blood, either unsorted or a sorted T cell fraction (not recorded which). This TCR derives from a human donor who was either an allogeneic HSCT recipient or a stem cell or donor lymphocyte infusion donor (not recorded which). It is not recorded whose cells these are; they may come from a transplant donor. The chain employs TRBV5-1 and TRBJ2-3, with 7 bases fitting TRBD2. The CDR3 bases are TGCGCCAGCAGCTTAGGAGCGGGGCGCCCAGATACGCAGTATTTT. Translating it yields CASSLGAGRPDTQYF.